Listed here are 30 T cell receptor beta chains from one sample, sequenced in a study of blood T cell repertoires in COVID-19. Sequencing used immunoSEQ multiplex PCR; TCRdb keeps in-frame clones, though not all of them. The data show tens of thousands of clones, 75% to 90% seen once. Sequencing was carried out using peripheral blood. These receptors all come from a human donor in a cohort sampled during active COVID-19.

The chain joins TRBV6-6 to TRBJ2-3, with 8 nucleotides matching TRBD2. This CDR3 spans 15 amino acids. V shed 4 bases, J shed 2 bases, and the junction held 5 bases outside the gene matches. In germline, CDR1 is MNHNY, CDR2 SVGAGI (reference sequence). The DNA for the CDR3 is TGTGCCAGCAGTTGGCGGGGGGCCTACACAGATACGCAGTATTTT. Translated: CASSWRGAYTDTQYF.

The V gene is TRBV19, the J gene TRBJ1-1; D may be TRBD1 (6 bases). The CDR3 length is 15 residues. Germline-derived CDR1 and CDR2 are LNHDA and SQIVND (reference sequence). V shed 5 bases and J shed 1 base, with 14 bases lying between them. The CDR3, as DNA: TGTGCCAGTAGTGTCAACAGGGCAGCGAACACTGAAGCTTTCTTT. Encoded protein: CASSVNRAANTEAFF.

The gene calls are TRBV11-2 and TRBJ2-1; 8 positions match TRBD1. V gave up 5 bases and J gave up 7 bases; unmatched junction bases: 10. In germline, CDR1 is SGHAT, CDR2 FQNNGV. The CDR3 has 15 residues. CDR3 bases: TGTGCCAGCAGCCGAAGGGGACAGGTGGGAAATGAGCAGTTCTTC. This codes for CASSRRGQVGNEQFF.

In its sample, this clone was seen once. The chain couples TRBV18 to TRBJ2-5; weak D call: TRBD1 (6 bases). The CDR3 extends over 13 amino acids. The germline CDR1 and CDR2 sequences are KGHSH and LQKENI. V was clipped by 6 bases and J by 2 bases, with 10 bases between them. DNA of the CDR3: TGTGCCAGCTCTCAGGACAGTCAAGAGACCCAGTACTTC. Protein: CASSQDSQETQYF.

This sequence joins TRBV6-4 and TRBJ2-3; D may be TRBD1 (6 bases). CDR1 and CDR2 from the germline V gene are MRHNA and SNTAGT. V gave up 8 bases and J gave up 2 bases, with 14 bases separating them. The CDR3 sequence is 14 residues long. The CDR3 protein is CASARDTNTDTQYF. The CDR3 nucleotides read TGTGCCAGCGCCCGGGACACAAACACAGATACGCAGTATTTT.

This sequence joins TRBV30 and TRBJ2-2; 10 bases are shared with TRBD2. The CDR3 totals 19 residues. J lost 7 bases, V lost 0 bases, and 17 bases had no gene match. Germline V gene data show CDR1 as GTSNPN and CDR2 as SVGIG (reference sequence). The CDR3 here is CAWSVRLGLAGERYGELFF. The CDR3 coding sequence is TGTGCCTGGAGTGTACGGTTGGGCCTAGCGGGAGAAAGATACGGGGAGCTGTTTTTT.

The chain joins TRBV4-1 to TRBJ1-2, with a tentative D call TRBD1 (5 bases). The CDR3 covers 13 residues. V was cut by 5 bases and J by 6 bases, with 13 bases left in between. CDR1 is MGHRA and CDR2 is YSYEKL in the germline V gene. Here the CDR3 reads CASSKEGWDGYTF. Written as DNA, the CDR3 is TGCGCCAGCAGCAAGGAGGGGTGGGATGGCTACACCTTC.

The chain is built from TRBV3-1 (or the pseudogene TRBV3-2) and TRBJ2-7; D may be TRBD2 (5 bases). The CDR3 length is 15 residues. The ends were cut back, 1 base at V and 6 bases at J, with 16 bases in the middle. Germline-derived CDR1 and CDR2 are LGHDT and YNNKEL (reference sequence). The CDR3 coding sequence is TGTGCCAGCAGCCAAGGGTCGGACTCCCGAGTCGAGCAGTACTTC. Translation: CASSQGSDSRVEQYF.

The chain links TRBV6-1 to TRBJ2-7, with a possible D match to TRBD1 (5 bases). Germline values: CDR1 MNHNS, CDR2 SASEGT. Between the trimmed V and J ends, which lost 1 base and 2 bases, there was a span of 12 bases. This CDR3 is 15 amino acids long. Here the CDR3 DNA reads TGTGCCAGCAGTGAAGGTAGGGGCATCCCCTACGAGCAGTACTTC. Translated, it gives CASSEGRGIPYEQYF.

The gene calls are TRBV29-1 and TRBJ1-1; TRBD1 might be the D (5 bases). V lost 6 bases to trimming and J lost 1 base, with 9 bases between them. In germline, CDR1 is SQVTM, CDR2 ANQGSEA. This CDR3 spans 12 amino acids. The CDR3 bases are TGCAGCGTAGGGGCCACGAACACTGAAGCTTTCTTT. It yields the protein CSVGATNTEAFF.

The V gene is TRBV3-1 (or the pseudogene TRBV3-2), the J gene TRBJ2-6; 8 nucleotides align to TRBD1. The CDR3 sequence is 19 residues long. Per germline, CDR1 LGHDT and CDR2 YNNKEL (reference sequence). J gave up 0 bases and V 1 base, and 8 bases lay outside the gene matches. The CDR3 region has the DNA TGTGCCAGCAGCCAAGCTGACAGGGGAACCATCTCTGGGGCCAACGTCCTGACTTTC. This gives the protein CASSQADRGTISGANVLTF.

The V and J genes are TRBV5-3 and TRBJ2-7; tentative D call: TRBD2 (5 bases). TRBV5-3 is sorted into the ORF group, with uncertain function. V lost 0 bases and J lost 7, with 17 bases in between. CDR3 length equals 15 residues. CDR3 in DNA: TGTGCCAGAAGCTTGGAATGGGAGAGTGCGTGTGAGCAGTACTTC. Encoded protein: CARSLEWESACEQYF.

With respect to this clone: At one end the junction does not follow the germline gene, possibly because of a read error. The genes are TRBV27 and TRBJ2-7, with 14 bases fitting TRBD2. CDR1 is MNHEY, CDR2 SMNVEV, per germline (reference sequence). The CDR3 spans 16 residues. CDR3 coding DNA: TGTGCCAGCAGTTTAACCCCTTTGGGACTAGCGGGAGATCGCCACTTC. Residues: CASSLTPLGLAGDRHF.

The chain is built from TRBV18 and TRBJ2-3; 10 bases map to TRBD1. Germline CDR1 and CDR2: KGHSH and LQKENI. Trimming cost V 6 bases and J 1 base; bases outside gene matches: 10. The CDR3 totals 17 residues. Here the CDR3 reads CASSLGTGASGTDTQYF. DNA for the CDR3: TGTGCCAGCTCTCTCGGGACAGGGGCTTCGGGCACAGATACGCAGTATTTT.

The rearrangement links TRBV5-1 to TRBJ2-2, with TRBD2 as a possible D gene (5 bases). Germline loops: CDR1 SGHRS, CDR2 YFSETQ. The CDR3 contains 14 residues. The V end was cut by 2 bases, the J end by 10 bases, with 15 bases between. CDR3 loop: CASSFSGSSLELFF. The CDR3, as DNA: TGCGCCAGCAGCTTTTCTGGGTCTAGCTTGGAGCTGTTTTTT.

This chain joins TRBV5-5 and TRBJ1-2; D not certain. CDR1 is SGHKS, CDR2 YYEKEE, per germline (reference sequence). V dropped 0 bases and J dropped 5 bases, with 17 bases sitting between them. CDR3 length equals 16 residues. The CDR3 reads CASSLAGGANAYGYTF. DNA for the CDR3: TGTGCCAGCAGCTTGGCAGGTGGTGCCAATGCTTATGGCTACACCTTC.

The J gene is TRBJ1-2, the V gene TRBV20-1; TRBD1 aligns across 8 bases. CDR3 length equals 15 residues. Germline-derived CDR1 and CDR2 are DFQATT and SNEGSKA (reference sequence). The J segment lost 5 bases and the V segment lost 3 bases, leaving 11 bases of the junction unmatched. This chain's CDR3 is CSASPRGQGIYGYTF. The CDR3 bases are TGCAGTGCTAGTCCTAGAGGACAGGGTATTTATGGCTACACCTTC.

This clone has only one observation. The J gene is TRBJ1-4, the V gene TRBV7-2, with a possible D match to TRBD1 (5 bases). The CDR3 is 17 amino acids. V was cut by 2 bases and J by 8 bases, with 21 bases left in between. Looked up from germline, CDR1 is SGHTA and CDR2 is FQGNSA. The CDR3 nucleotides are TGTGCCAGCAGCTTAAAGGCCCCGGGGGGGGTTAGGGAAAAACTGTTTTTT. It codes for CASSLKAPGGVREKLFF.

This clone was recorded a few times. The chain recombines TRBV19 with TRBJ2-7, with 10 bases lining up with TRBD2. This CDR3 region has 13 residues. V lost 5 bases, J lost 7 bases, and 5 bases stayed unmatched. Germline V gene data show CDR1 as LNHDA and CDR2 as SQIVND (reference sequence). This CDR3 is CASSPSGRREQYF. The CDR3 coding sequence is TGTGCCAGTAGTCCTAGCGGGAGACGGGAGCAGTACTTC.

V and J are TRBV19 and TRBJ1-2; 7 nucleotides match TRBD1. Germline values: CDR1 LNHDA, CDR2 SQIVND (reference sequence). This CDR3 has 15 amino acids. The V and J ends lost 0 bases and 2 bases, in that order; junction bases with no gene match: 3. The CDR3 coding sequence is TGTGCCAGTAGTATAGATCCGACAGGGAACTATGGCTACACCTTC. Translation gives CASSIDPTGNYGYTF.

As regards this clone: The identical CDR3 is also encoded by other nucleotide sequences in the sample. The chain couples TRBV20-1 to TRBJ2-7; D is ambiguous. In germline, CDR1 is DFQATT, CDR2 SNEGSKA (reference sequence). With 2 bases removed from V and 2 bases from J, the gap between germline ends came to 4 bases. This CDR3 spans 11 amino acids. CDR3 in amino acids: CSARTTYEQYF. The CDR3, as DNA: TGCAGTGCTAGAACTACCTACGAGCAGTACTTC.

The chain uses TRBV4-3 and TRBJ1-2; D is perhaps TRBD1 (5 bases). Germline values: CDR1 LGHNA, CDR2 YSLEER. V was trimmed by 0 bases and J by 8 bases, leaving 13 bases between them. This CDR3 is built from 14 residues. In DNA, the CDR3 is TGCGCCAGCAGCCAAGACAGGGAACTGGGAGGCTACACCTTC. Translated, it gives CASSQDRELGGYTF.

V and J are TRBV10-3 and TRBJ1-1, with 9 bases fitting TRBD1. The CDR3 totals 15 residues. Germline values: CDR1 ENHRY, CDR2 SYGVKD. V was clipped by 3 bases and J by 4 bases; unmatched bases: 6. The DNA of the CDR3 is TGTGCCATCAGTGATCCGGGACAGGGCGTCACTGAAGCTTTCTTT. This gives the protein CAISDPGQGVTEAFF.

V is TRBV24-1 and J is TRBJ2-3; D might be TRBD1 (7 bases). The CDR3 spans 14 residues. CDR1 and CDR2 (germline): KGHDR, SFDVKD. Trimming left V 9 bases short and J 1 base short, with 13 bases between. The CDR3 here is CATARGEGTDTQYF. DNA for the CDR3: TGTGCCACCGCCAGGGGGGAGGGCACAGATACGCAGTATTTT.

V is TRBV12-5 and J is TRBJ2-7; a weak D match, TRBD1 (6 bases). There are 16 residues in the CDR3. The V and J ends lost 1 base and 1 base respectively, with 14 bases between them. Germline assignment: CDR1 LGHNT and CDR2 FRNRAP. Written as DNA, the CDR3 is TGTGCTAGTGGTTTGGACCAGGGGATGGGGTCCTACGAGCAGTACTTC. It is translated as CASGLDQGMGSYEQYF.

This chain uses TRBV5-8 with TRBJ2-3, with a tentative D call TRBD2 (6 bases). Germline lookup yields CDR1 SGHTS and CDR2 YDEGEE. This CDR3 contains 14 residues. V lost 2 bases and J lost 5, with 12 bases in between. CDR3 loop: CASSFIGRGDTQYF. CDR3 bases: TGTGCCAGCAGCTTCATCGGGAGAGGAGATACGCAGTATTTT.

This clone was seen a handful of times. The chain combines TRBV7-9 with TRBJ2-2, with 7 bases matching TRBD1. V lost 4 bases to trimming and J lost 3 bases; unmatched junction nucleotides: 5. CDR3 length: 15 amino acids. Germline CDR1 is SEHNR and CDR2 is FQNEAQ (reference sequence). The chain's CDR3 is CASSSLGQDTGELFF. DNA for the CDR3: TGTGCCAGCAGCTCCCTCGGACAGGACACCGGGGAGCTGTTTTTT.

This chain connects TRBV9 to TRBJ2-2; the D is unclear. The length of the CDR3 is 16 residues. V was trimmed by 4 bases and J by 6 bases, leaving 19 bases between them. From germline, CDR1 is SGDLS and CDR2 YYNGEE. The CDR3 bases are TGTGCCAGCAGCCTTACCTTTAGTAAGTCGGCCGGGGAGCTGTTTTTT. This encodes CASSLTFSKSAGELFF.

This clone has a single count. The chain joins TRBV7-8 to TRBJ2-7; 10 positions agree with TRBD1. The V gene end was trimmed by 5 bases and the J gene end by 2 bases; junction bases not matched to a gene: 3. The CDR3 spans 14 residues. Germline CDR1 is SGHVS and CDR2 is FQNEAQ. CDR3 DNA sequence: TGTGCCAGCAGCAGGACAGGGGGACCCTACGAGCAGTACTTC. Translation gives CASSRTGGPYEQYF.

This clone was detected a few times. The chain uses TRBV7-9 and TRBJ2-2; D call uncertain. Per germline, CDR1 SEHNR and CDR2 FQNEAQ (reference sequence). Trimming shortened V by 5 bases and J by 6 bases, and 13 bases separated the two germline ends. The CDR3 sequence is 14 residues long. The CDR3 region has the DNA TGTGCCAGCAGCCTTTCCTCCCCTGCCGGGGAGCTGTTTTTT. It translates to CASSLSSPAGELFF.